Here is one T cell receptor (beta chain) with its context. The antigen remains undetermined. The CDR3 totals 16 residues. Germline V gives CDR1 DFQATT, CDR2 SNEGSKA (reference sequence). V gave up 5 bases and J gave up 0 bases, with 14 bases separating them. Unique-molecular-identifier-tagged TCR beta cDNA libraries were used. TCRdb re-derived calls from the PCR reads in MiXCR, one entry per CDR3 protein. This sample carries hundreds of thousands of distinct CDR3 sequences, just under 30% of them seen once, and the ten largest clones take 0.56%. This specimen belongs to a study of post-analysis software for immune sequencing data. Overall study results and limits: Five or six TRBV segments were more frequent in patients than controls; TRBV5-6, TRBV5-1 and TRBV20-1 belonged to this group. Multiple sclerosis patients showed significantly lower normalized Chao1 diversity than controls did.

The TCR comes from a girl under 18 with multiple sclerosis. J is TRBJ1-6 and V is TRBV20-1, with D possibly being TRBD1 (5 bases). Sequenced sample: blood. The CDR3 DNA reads TGCAGTGCTCCAGGGACGGTGTCCTCCTATAATTCACCCCTCCACTTT. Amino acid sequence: CSAPGTVSSYNSPLHF.